Shown below are 21 T cell receptor beta chains from a single sample sequenced in a study of blood T cell repertoires in COVID-19. Assay: immunoSEQ multiplex PCR; the TCRdb copy retains only in-frame clones and omits some. This table has hundreds of thousands of clones, approximately 92% appearing once. Sequenced material: PBMCs or T cells enriched from blood (not recorded which). The receptor source for this set is a man younger than 45 who had recovered from COVID-19.

This clone occurred a few times. This sequence joins TRBV5-1 and TRBJ1-6, with 10 bases identical to TRBD1. Germline values: CDR1 SGHRS, CDR2 YFSETQ. This CDR3 contains 16 residues. After removal of 0 bases from V and 10 bases from J, the junction contained 7 bases not matched to a gene. CDR3 residues: CASSLAGTGVWSPLHF. In DNA, the CDR3 is TGCGCCAGCAGCTTGGCCGGGACAGGGGTTTGGTCACCCCTCCACTTT.

The J gene is TRBJ1-4, the V gene TRBV5-1; TRBD1 might be the D (6 bases). Trimming removed 2 bases from V and 2 bases from J, with 10 bases in between. The germline V gene encodes CDR1 SGHRS and CDR2 YFSETQ. The CDR3 length is 15 residues. Here the CDR3 reads CASSFERGTNEKLFF. Here the CDR3 DNA reads TGCGCCAGCAGCTTTGAGAGGGGGACTAATGAAAAACTGTTTTTT.

The gene calls are TRBV5-1 and TRBJ2-1, with a weak D call TRBD2 (6 bases). Germline CDR1 and CDR2: SGHRS and YFSETQ. Between the trimmed V and J ends, which lost 3 bases and 1 base, there was a span of 14 bases. CDR3 size: 16 residues. The CDR3 DNA is TGCGCCAGCAGCTCCCTAGAGCGGGCATCCTACAATGAGCAGTTCTTC. The encoded protein is CASSSLERASYNEQFF.

The genes are TRBV11-3 and TRBJ2-3, with 9 bases lining up with TRBD2. CDR3 length equals 14 residues. V dropped 6 bases and J dropped 4; count of bases not matched to a gene: 5. Germline values: CDR1 SGHNT, CDR2 YENEEA. CDR3 amino acids: CASSSREGSDTQYF. The CDR3 DNA reads as TGTGCCAGCAGTTCGCGGGAGGGGTCAGATACGCAGTATTTT.

This clone occurred once. The gene calls are TRBV28 and TRBJ1-1; the match to TRBD1 covers 7 bases. The CDR3 length is 14 residues. Germline CDR1 reads MDHEN; CDR2 reads SYDVKM. The trim removed 2 bases at V and 11 bases at J, leaving 11 bases unmatched. The CDR3: CASSLTDREAGAFF. The CDR3 coding sequence is TGTGCCAGCAGTTTAACCGACAGGGAGGCAGGTGCTTTCTTT.

The CDR3 is CASTDRPNQPQHF. The CDR3 DNA follows: TGTGCCAGTACGGACAGACCCAATCAGCCCCAGCATTTT. The chain is built from TRBV19 and TRBJ1-5, with D possibly matching TRBD1 (6 bases). V lost 7 bases, J lost 3 bases, and 10 bases lay in between. Germline V gene lookup returns CDR1 LNHDA and CDR2 SQIVND (reference sequence). The CDR3 has 13 residues.

The gene calls are TRBV5-1 and TRBJ2-7; 12 bases align to TRBD2. Germline CDR1 reads SGHRS; CDR2 reads YFSETQ. This CDR3 has 15 residues. The ends lost 4 bases at V and 7 bases at J; junction bases unmatched: 9. CDR3 in amino acids: CASSTGTSGYEEQYF. CDR3 nucleotide sequence: TGCGCCAGCAGCACAGGGACTAGCGGGTACGAGGAGCAGTACTTC.

The rearrangement joins TRBV6-5 to TRBJ1-1; TRBD1 might be the D (5 bases). The V gene lost 5 bases and the J gene lost 4 bases, with 14 bases spanning the gap. Germline loops: CDR1 MNHEY, CDR2 SVGAGI. CDR3 length: 14 residues. CDR3 residues: CASSPLGGGTEAFF. DNA of the CDR3: TGTGCCAGCAGTCCGCTGGGGGGTGGCACTGAAGCTTTCTTT.

The chain joins TRBV19 to TRBJ1-5, with D possibly matching TRBD1 (6 bases). Germline V lookup: CDR1 LNHDA, CDR2 SQIVND (reference sequence). CDR3 size: 13 residues. V was cut by 3 bases and J by 7 bases, with 10 bases left in between. CDR3: CASSIPGEQPQHF. Here the CDR3 DNA reads TGTGCCAGTAGTATCCCAGGGGAGCAGCCCCAGCATTTT.

CDR3 sequence reads: CASSSTYSPLHF. CDR3 bases: TGTGCCAGCAGCTCGACTTATTCACCCCTCCACTTT. The V gene is TRBV28, the J gene TRBJ1-6; D is unresolved. The V gene lost 6 bases and the J gene lost 8 bases, with 8 bases spanning the gap. The CDR3 is 12 amino acids. Germline CDR1 reads MDHEN; CDR2 reads SYDVKM.

The rearrangement links TRBV20-1 to TRBJ2-7; 7 bases map to TRBD2. The CDR3 runs to 12 residues. Per the germline V gene, CDR1 is DFQATT and CDR2 is SNEGSKA (reference sequence). After removal of 3 bases from V and 5 bases from J, the junction contained 4 bases not matched to a gene. The CDR3 sequence: CSASFAGDEQYF. For the CDR3, the DNA is TGCAGTGCTAGTTTTGCGGGAGACGAGCAGTACTTC.

V usage is TRBV6-1 and J usage is TRBJ2-3; 11 nucleotides match TRBD2. In germline, CDR1 is MNHNS, CDR2 SASEGT. CDR3 length: 15 amino acids. With 2 bases clipped from V and 5 bases from J, the junction kept 3 bases outside the gene matches. The CDR3 DNA reads as TGTGCCAGCAGTGAACAAACTAGCGGGAGAGATACGCAGTATTTT. Translating gives CASSEQTSGRDTQYF.

The CDR3 is CASSRTSGGWDEQFF. The CDR3 DNA is TGTGCCAGCAGTAGGACTAGCGGGGGGTGGGATGAGCAGTTCTTC. The rearrangement uses TRBV2 and TRBJ2-1; the match to TRBD2 covers 14 bases. The junction had 5 bases not matched to a gene; V was cut back by 5 bases and J by 8 bases. The CDR3 has 15 amino acids. Germline loops: CDR1 SNHLY, CDR2 FYNNEI. Together with reference TRBV2 and TRBJ2-1, the CDR3 gives the full variable domain: EPEVTQTPSHQVTQMGQEVILRCVPISNHLYFYWYRQILGQKVEFLVSFYNNEISEKSEIFDDQFSVERPDGSNFTLKIRSTKLEDSAMYFCASSRTSGGWDEQFFGPGTRLTVL.

The CDR3 loop reads CAISGNGYTF. DNA for the CDR3: TGTGCCATCAGCGGTAACGGCTACACCTTC. The rearrangement links TRBV10-3 to TRBJ1-2; D uncertain. The CDR3 contains 10 residues. V lost 6 bases, J lost 8 bases, and 7 bases lay in between. Germline V gives CDR1 ENHRY, CDR2 SYGVKD.

This clone occurred once. The V and J genes are TRBV4-1 and TRBJ1-6; no reliable D call. CDR1 is MGHRA and CDR2 is YSYEKL in the germline V gene. The CDR3 is 15 amino acids. Trimming took 0 bases from V and 7 from J, leaving 10 bases between them. CDR3 residues: CASSQDPWANSPLHF. DNA for the CDR3: TGCGCCAGCAGCCAAGATCCATGGGCGAATTCACCCCTCCACTTT.

This clone was seen just once. This rearrangement joins TRBV3-1 (or the pseudogene TRBV3-2) to TRBJ1-2; 7 bases map to TRBD1. The CDR3 runs 15 residues. Looked up from germline, CDR1 is LGHDT and CDR2 is YNNKEL (reference sequence). V was clipped by 3 bases and J by 4 bases; unmatched bases: 8. CDR3 sequence reads: CASSHTGTEAYGYTF. CDR3 DNA: TGTGCCAGCAGCCACACCGGGACAGAGGCCTATGGCTACACCTTC.

This clone was observed once. CDR3: CASSDQGALTEAFF. CDR3 nucleotide sequence: TGTGCCAGCAGTGACCAGGGGGCTTTAACTGAAGCTTTCTTT. J is TRBJ1-1 and V is TRBV2; 8 bases line up with TRBD1. This CDR3 has 14 residues. The trim removed 3 bases at V and 5 bases at J, leaving 5 bases unmatched. The germline V gene has CDR1 SNHLY and CDR2 FYNNEI.

The rearrangement joins TRBV7-2 to TRBJ2-1; 10 positions match TRBD2. The germline V gene has CDR1 SGHTA and CDR2 FQGNSA. CDR3 size: 17 residues. The trim removed 2 bases at V and 4 bases at J, leaving 8 bases unmatched. The DNA for the CDR3 is TGTGCCAGCAGCTTAAGGGCTAGCGGGAGCCCATACAATGAGCAGTTCTTC. Protein: CASSLRASGSPYNEQFF.

The rearrangement links TRBV30 to TRBJ1-1; D not certain. Germline assignment: CDR1 GTSNPN and CDR2 SVGIG (reference sequence). This CDR3 contains 13 residues. Trimming cost V 4 bases and J 2 bases, with 11 bases left between them. CDR3 in amino acids: CAWMGVTNTEAFF. In DNA form, the CDR3 reads TGTGCCTGGATGGGAGTTACTAACACTGAAGCTTTCTTT.

This sequence joins TRBV27 and TRBJ2-4; 8 bases agree with TRBD1. Trimming removed 7 bases from V and 3 bases from J; junction bases left unmatched: 11. This CDR3 contains 16 residues. Germline V CDR1 and CDR2: MNHEY, SMNVEV (reference sequence). CDR3 nucleotide sequence: TGTGCCAGCAACTCCGGACAGGGAAAGGACAAAAACATTCAGTACTTC. Translating it yields CASNSGQGKDKNIQYF.

The rearrangement uses TRBV5-1 and TRBJ2-2; no definite D call. V was pared by 5 bases and J by 2 bases, with 10 bases between. This CDR3 comprises 14 residues. CDR1 is SGHRS and CDR2 is YFSETQ in the germline V gene. The CDR3 reads CASSWAVNTGELFF. As DNA, the CDR3 is TGCGCCAGCAGTTGGGCTGTCAACACCGGGGAGCTGTTTTTT.